This T cell receptor beta chain was sequenced during a study of T-cell memory formation after mild COVID-19. The CDR3 sequence is 15 residues long. Trimming took 0 bases from V and 8 from J, leaving 16 bases between them. Germline CDR1 reads MGHRA; CDR2 reads YSYEKL. The authors produced TCR alpha and TCR beta cDNA libraries with sample barcodes and UMIs by 5'RACE using constant-segment primers. Using its own MiXCR run on the 5' RACE reads, TCRdb lists one record per CDR3 protein. The table includes around 440,000 distinct CDR3 sequences, 15% to 20% detected once. This clonotype appeared a few times. The sample comprised PBMCs or a T cell subset sorted from them (not recorded which). V gene TRBV4-1 combines with J gene TRBJ1-2; maybe TRBD1 (6 bases). The TCR was taken from an adult woman who had mild COVID-19 (a few samples of this study predate the infection). Cell type and time point are not known. CDR3: CASSQEGARAEGYTF. The CDR3 DNA is TGCGCCAGCAGCCAAGAGGGGGCCAGGGCAGAGGGCTACACCTTC.